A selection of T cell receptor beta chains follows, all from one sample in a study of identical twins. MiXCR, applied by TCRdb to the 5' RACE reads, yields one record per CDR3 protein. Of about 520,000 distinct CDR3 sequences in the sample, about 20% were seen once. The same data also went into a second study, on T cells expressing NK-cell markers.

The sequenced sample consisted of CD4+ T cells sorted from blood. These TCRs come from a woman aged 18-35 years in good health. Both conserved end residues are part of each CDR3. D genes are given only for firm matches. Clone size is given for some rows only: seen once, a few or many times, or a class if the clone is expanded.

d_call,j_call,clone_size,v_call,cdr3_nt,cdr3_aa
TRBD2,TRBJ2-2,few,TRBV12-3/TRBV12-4,TGTGCCAGCAGCCAACGGGGGGCGAACACCGGGGAGCTGTTTTTT,CASSQRGANTGELFF
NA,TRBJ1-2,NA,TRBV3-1,TGTGCCAGCAGGGGTAGACGAGATGGCTACACCTTC,CASRGRRDGYTF
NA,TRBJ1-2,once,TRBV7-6,TGTGCCAGCAGCCAACCGGCGGCGAGAGACTACACCTTC,CASSQPAARDYTF
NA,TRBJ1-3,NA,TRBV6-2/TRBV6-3,TGTGCCAGCACGTCGGAACCTCGGTACACCATATATTTT,CASTSEPRYTIYF
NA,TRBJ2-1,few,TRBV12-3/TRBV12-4,TGTGCCAGCGATCCGGGGCTTTACAATGAGCAGTTCTTC,CASDPGLYNEQFF
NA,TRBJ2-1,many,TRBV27,TGTGCCAGCAGTTTAATGGGGCCCTCCTACAATGAGCAGTTCTTC,CASSLMGPSYNEQFF
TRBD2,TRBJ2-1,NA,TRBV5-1,TGCGCCAGCAGCCCAGGAGCGGGAGCGGCCGACAATGAGCAGTTCTTC,CASSPGAGAADNEQFF
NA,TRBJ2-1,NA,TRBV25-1,TGTGCCAGCAGTCGGTGGGGAGGAATGACCTACAATGAGCAGTTCTTC,CASSRWGGMTYNEQFF
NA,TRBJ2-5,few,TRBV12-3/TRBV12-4,TGTGCCAGCAGTTTATCGAAGACCCAGTACTTC,CASSLSKTQYF
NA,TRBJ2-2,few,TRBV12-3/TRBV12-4,TGTGCCAGCAGTTTAATTGGATACACCGGGGAGCTGTTTTTT,CASSLIGYTGELFF
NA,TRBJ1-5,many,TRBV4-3,TGCGCCAGCAGCCAAGACTCCGGGACATCCAGGCCCCAGCATTTT,CASSQDSGTSRPQHF
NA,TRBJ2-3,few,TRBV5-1,TGCGCCAGCAGCTCACAGGGCCCCACAGATACGCAGTATTTT,CASSSQGPTDTQYF
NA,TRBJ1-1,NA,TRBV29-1,TGCAGCGTCAGGACCGGTTCAGACACTGAAGCTTTCTTT,CSVRTGSDTEAFF
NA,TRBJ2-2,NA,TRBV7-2,TGTGCCAGCAGCCCGCACCGGGAGAGGGAGCTGTTTTTT,CASSPHRERELFF
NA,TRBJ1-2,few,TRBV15,TGTGCCACCAGCGCGGACCGGGGCTCGGGCTATGGCTACACCTTC,CATSADRGSGYGYTF
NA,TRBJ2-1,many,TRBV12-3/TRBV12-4,TGTGCCAGCAGCTTTGGGGGGAGCTCCTACAATGAGCAGTTCTTC,CASSFGGSSYNEQFF
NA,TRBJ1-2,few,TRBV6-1,TGTGCCAGCAGCCGCACCTACAGGGCCGATGGCTACACCTTC,CASSRTYRADGYTF
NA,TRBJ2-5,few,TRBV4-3,TGCGCCAGCAGCCAAGGCTATTATCAGGGAAGCGGAGAGACCCAGTACTTC,CASSQGYYQGSGETQYF
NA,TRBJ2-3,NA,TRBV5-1,TGCGCCAGCAGCCCCATCCTACCTAGCACAGATACGCAGTATTTT,CASSPILPSTDTQYF
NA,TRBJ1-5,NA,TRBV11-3,TGTGACAGCAGTCCCGGGGGCAATCAGCCCCAGCATTTT,CDSSPGGNQPQHF
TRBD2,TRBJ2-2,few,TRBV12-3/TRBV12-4,TGTGCCAGCAGTTCTTCACTAGCGGGAGGATGGGAGCTGTTTTTT,CASSSSLAGGWELFF
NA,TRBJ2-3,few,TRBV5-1,TGCGCCAGCAGCTTGGCAGGTCGCTCAACCACAGATACGCAGTATTTT,CASSLAGRSTTDTQYF
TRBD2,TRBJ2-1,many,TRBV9,TGTGCCAGCAGCGTAGCTAGCGGATACAATGAGCAGTTCTTC,CASSVASGYNEQFF
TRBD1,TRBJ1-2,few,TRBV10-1,TGCGCCAGCAGTATGACAGGGAACTATGGCTACACCTTC,CASSMTGNYGYTF
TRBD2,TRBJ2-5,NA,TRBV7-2,TGTGCCAGCAGTCTAGGGGCGGGAGCCGGCGAGACCCAGTACTTC,CASSLGAGAGETQYF
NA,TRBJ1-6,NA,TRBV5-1,TGCGCCAGCAGCCGCCAGGACAGAAATAATTCACCCCTCCACTTT,CASSRQDRNNSPLHF
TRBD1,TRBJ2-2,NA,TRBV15,TGTGCCACCAGACAGGGGAGGAACACCGGGGAGCTGTTTTTT,CATRQGRNTGELFF
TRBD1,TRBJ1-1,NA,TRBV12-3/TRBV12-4,TGTGCCAGCAGTTTGCACAGGGGGAACACTGAAGCTTTCTTT,CASSLHRGNTEAFF
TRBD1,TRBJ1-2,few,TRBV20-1,TGCAGTGCCGTCCGACAGGGGGGCTCTGGCTACACCTTC,CSAVRQGGSGYTF
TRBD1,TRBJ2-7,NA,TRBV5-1,TGCGCCAGCAGCATCGGACCGGGACAGGAGTACGAGCAGTACTTC,CASSIGPGQEYEQYF
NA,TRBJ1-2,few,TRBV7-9,TGTGCCAGCAGCCCCGGGGCCCTCGGCTACACCTTC,CASSPGALGYTF
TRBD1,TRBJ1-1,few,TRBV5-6,TGTGCCAGCAGCTTGGGGTCCCGGACAGGGGTGAACACTGAAGCTTTCTTT,CASSLGSRTGVNTEAFF
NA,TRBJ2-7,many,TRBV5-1,TGCGCCAGCAGCTTGGCCCCCTACGAGCAGTACTTC,CASSLAPYEQYF
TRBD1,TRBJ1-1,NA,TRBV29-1,TGCACCAAGGGGGCAGGGAAGAACACTGAAGCTTTCTTT,CTKGAGKNTEAFF
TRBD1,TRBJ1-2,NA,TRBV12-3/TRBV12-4,TGTGCCAGCAAACCGACAGGGGGCCCACTTGGCTACACCTTC,CASKPTGGPLGYTF
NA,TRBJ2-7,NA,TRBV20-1,TGCAGTGCTAGTAACACCCTCCCCTACGAGCAGTACTTC,CSASNTLPYEQYF
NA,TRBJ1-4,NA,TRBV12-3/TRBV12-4,TGTGCCAGCGTATCTACAGGGCGGGCAACTAATGAAAAACTGTTTTTT,CASVSTGRATNEKLFF
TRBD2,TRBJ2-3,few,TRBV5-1,TGCGCCAGCAGCTCAACGGGGGGGCGTACAGATACGCAGTATTTT,CASSSTGGRTDTQYF
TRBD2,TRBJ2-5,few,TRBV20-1,TGCAGTTCTGGACTAGCTTTGGAGACCCAGTACTTC,CSSGLALETQYF
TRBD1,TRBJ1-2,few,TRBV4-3,TGCGCCAGCAGCCAAGAAGGGGGGACAGGGGGGTTTGGCTACACCTTC,CASSQEGGTGGFGYTF
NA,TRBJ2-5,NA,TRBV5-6,TGTGCCAGCAGCTTCCCCTCGGAGACCCAGTACTTC,CASSFPSETQYF
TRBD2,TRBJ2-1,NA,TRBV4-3,TGCGCCAGCAGCCAAGTAAAGGGACTAGCGGGAGGCAATGAGCAGTTCTTC,CASSQVKGLAGGNEQFF
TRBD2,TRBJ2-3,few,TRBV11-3,TGTGCCAGCAGCTTAGATCTGATTGCGCGGGGGGGAGATACGCAGTATTTT,CASSLDLIARGGDTQYF
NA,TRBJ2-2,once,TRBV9,TGTGCCAGCAGCGTAGATCAGGGCCTCTGGGCCGGGGAGCTGTTTTTT,CASSVDQGLWAGELFF
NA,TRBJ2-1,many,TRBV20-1,TGCAGTGCTATCGGGGGGCGGGGCAATGAGCAGTTCTTC,CSAIGGRGNEQFF
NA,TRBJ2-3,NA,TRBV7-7,TGTGCTAGCAGCTGGTTCCGGGCCGTGGGAACAGATACGCAGTATTTT,CASSWFRAVGTDTQYF
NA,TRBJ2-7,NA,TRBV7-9,TGTGCCAGCAGCTTAGTAGTAGAGCAAGTGCAGTACTTC,CASSLVVEQVQYF
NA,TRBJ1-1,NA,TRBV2,TGTGCCAGCACCTCGGACGGGAACACTGAAGCTTTCTTT,CASTSDGNTEAFF